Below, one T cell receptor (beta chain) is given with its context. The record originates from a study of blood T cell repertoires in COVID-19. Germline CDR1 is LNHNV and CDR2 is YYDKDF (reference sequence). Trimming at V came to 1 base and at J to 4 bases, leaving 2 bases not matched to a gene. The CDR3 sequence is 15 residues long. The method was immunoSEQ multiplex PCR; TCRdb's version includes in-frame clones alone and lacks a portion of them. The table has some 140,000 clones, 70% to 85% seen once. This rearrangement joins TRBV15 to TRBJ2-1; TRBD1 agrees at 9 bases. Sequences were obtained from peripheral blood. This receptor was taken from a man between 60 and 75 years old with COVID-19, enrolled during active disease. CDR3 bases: TGTGCCACCAGCAGAGCAGGACAGGGGTACAATGAGCAGTTCTTC. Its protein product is CATSRAGQGYNEQFF.